The rows below give T cell receptor beta chains drawn from one sample of a study of T cells after yellow fever vaccination. TCRdb ran MiXCR on the 5' RACE reads and lists one entry per CDR3 protein. The data contain approximately 5,000 distinct CDR3 sequences, roughly 8% of them seen just once; the ten biggest clones take up around 66%. The sample consisted of PBMCs, either bulk or a sorted T-cell subset (CD4+, CD8+, memory, or dextramer-sorted; not recorded which), taken roughly 46 days after the first yellow fever vaccination. The source of these receptors is a man aged 18 to 35 who received the YFV17D yellow fever vaccine. Each CDR3 is given with its conserved first and last residue. A D gene is named only where the DNA matches it firmly. Where a row states a size, it is once, few, many or the class of an expanded clone; other rows omit it.

many	TRBV5-1	-	CASSLGYNQETQYF
few	TRBV6-5	TRBD1	CASSLVPGQKGEMNTEAFF
-	TRBV12-3/TRBV12-4	-	CASSKRTPYEQYF
-	TRBV25-1	-	CASSPGLLCYEQFF
many	TRBV6-5	TRBD2	CASRLTSGGVGELFF
many	TRBV7-2	-	CASSLSLGDWGYTF
-	TRBV5-6	-	CASSPGVRHNEQFF
many	TRBV11-2	TRBD1	CASSLVRWDRAETYEQYF
many	TRBV20-1	-	CSARDLGSGSHRGDTQYF
many	TRBV4-2	-	CASSQDRWPGADTDTQYF
many	TRBV7-9	-	CASSLVAYTGELFF
many	TRBV11-1	TRBD1	CASSRQGGAEAFF
many	TRBV20-1	TRBD2	CSASSGGHTQYF
many	TRBV7-3	TRBD1	CASSSDRGWANEQFF
many	TRBV7-4	-	CASNYRPGQETQYF
many	TRBV12-3/TRBV12-4	TRBD1	CASSSYGTGANEKLFF
many	TRBV30	-	CAGGPPEQYF
-	TRBV12-3/TRBV12-4	-	CASTKNRNINTGELFF
medium-sized	TRBV20-1	-	CSANHPYGGSYNEQFF
many	TRBV19	-	CASSIDNLLGELFF
many	TRBV24-1	TRBD2	CATSDYPLGAGVETQYF
many	TRBV11-2	-	CASLKTDTEAFF
many	TRBV2	-	CASSPAAFF
many	TRBV4-1	-	CASSLTSGVRGETQYF
many	TRBV25-1	-	CASGEFAGAYTDTQYF
many	TRBV18	TRBD1	CASSNDRAGANVLTF
once	TRBV4-2	-	CASGPPLQHNEQFF
-	TRBV20-1	TRBD2	CSALTGTSGINTGELFF
many	TRBV6-5	TRBD2	CASSYRTRLAYTDTQYF
many	TRBV5-3	-	CARSWKASAEAFF
many	TRBV2	-	CASSAGGGYGYTF
-	TRBV12-3/TRBV12-4	-	CASSNRTPYEQYF
many	TRBV6-5	-	CASSYRTTIEKLFF
medium-sized	TRBV5-1	-	CASSSTYTRPRADTQYF
many	TRBV5-8	TRBD1	CASSLGQGALSGNTIYF
many	TRBV20-1	-	CSAVGGGVNTQYF
many	TRBV5-1	-	CASSLGGGRIYGYTF
many	TRBV27	TRBD1	CASSFLGRGSGEQFF
many	TRBV19	-	CASSISSGTEAFF
medium-sized	TRBV11-2	-	CASSGLYTGELFF
many	TRBV27	-	CASSPVSLAGLSTDTQYF
many	TRBV29-1	-	CSVEWGTTEAFF
-	TRBV3-1	-	CASSQDGGEETQYF
many	TRBV7-2	-	CASSLDTSNTGELFF
many	TRBV19	-	CASSRGRGAQETQYF
many	TRBV5-4	TRBD1	CASNTQGGPEAFF
many	TRBV3-1	-	CASSQGDKEEQFF
many	TRBV4-2	-	CASSPGRIYEQYF
many	TRBV19	-	CASSYGTLRFGELFF
-	TRBV4-2	-	CAMGPGVLYNEQFF
many	TRBV6-2/TRBV6-3	TRBD1	CASSQGTGFFNEQFF
many	TRBV4-1	-	CASSQEPYMNTEAFF
many	TRBV9	TRBD1	CASSPDAGTAYEQYF
many	TRBV6-2/TRBV6-3	TRBD2	CASLPGLAYEQYF
many	TRBV27	TRBD1	CASSQRQGMSGNTIYF
many	TRBV20-1	TRBD2	CSAPMGGTDEQFF